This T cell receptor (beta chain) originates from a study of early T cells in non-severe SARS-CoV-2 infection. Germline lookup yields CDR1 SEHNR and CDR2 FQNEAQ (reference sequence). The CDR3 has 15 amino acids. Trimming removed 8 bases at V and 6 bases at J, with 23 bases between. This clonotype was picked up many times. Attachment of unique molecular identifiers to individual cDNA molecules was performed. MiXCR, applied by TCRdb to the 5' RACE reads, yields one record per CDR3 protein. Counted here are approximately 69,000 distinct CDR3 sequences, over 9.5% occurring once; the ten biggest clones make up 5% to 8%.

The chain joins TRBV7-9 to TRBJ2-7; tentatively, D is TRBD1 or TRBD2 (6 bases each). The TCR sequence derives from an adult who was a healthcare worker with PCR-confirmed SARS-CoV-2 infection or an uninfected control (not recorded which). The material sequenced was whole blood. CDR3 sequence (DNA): TGTGCCAGCGGGGGGCTGGACTCACCTGGCGGCGAGCAGTACTTC. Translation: CASGGLDSPGGEQYF.